One sample yielded the 9 T cell receptor beta chains listed below, sequenced in a study of T cell repertoires in cytomegalovirus infection. Each CDR3 protein gets one entry after TCRdb re-called the reads with MiXCR. The sample records approximately 250,000 distinct CDR3 sequences, approximately 13% being singletons. Sequenced: PBMCs. All receptors derive from a human donor in good health (CMV status not recorded). Some clones in this sample may be carry-over from other donors' samples.

The genes are TRBV28 and TRBJ2-1; 8 bases are shared with TRBD2. The CDR3 totals 15 residues. CDR1 and CDR2 from the germline V gene are MDHEN and SYDVKM. Trimming at V came to 6 bases and at J to 8 bases, leaving 12 bases not matched to a gene. CDR3 bases: TGTGCCAGCAGGGAAGCGGGAGTCCGTCGGGATGAGCAGTTCTTC. This codes for CASREAGVRRDEQFF.

The gene calls are TRBV12-3 or TRBV12-4 and TRBJ1-4; a weak D match, TRBD1 (5 bases). The ends were cut back, 2 bases at V and 10 bases at J, with 17 bases in the middle. CDR3 size: 15 residues. The CDR3 loop is CASSLRIGAGGKLFF. The CDR3 bases are TGTGCCAGCAGTTTAAGGATAGGGGCCGGAGGAAAACTGTTTTTT.

This clonotype showed up many times. The V and J genes are TRBV7-2 and TRBJ2-2; no clear D. The germline V and J ends were trimmed by 5 bases and 2 bases, with 6 bases remaining between them. Germline-derived CDR1 and CDR2 are SGHTA and FQGNSA. The CDR3 contains 13 residues. CDR3: CASSQYNTGELFF. In DNA, the CDR3 is TGTGCCAGCAGCCAATATAACACCGGGGAGCTGTTTTTT.

This CDR3 is CASSSTGSLSYEQYF. The CDR3 DNA reads as TGTGCCAGCAGTTCGACAGGTTCCCTCTCCTACGAGCAGTACTTC. The chain is built from TRBV28 and TRBJ2-7, with a tentative D call TRBD1 (6 bases). With 4 bases removed from V and 0 bases from J, the gap between germline ends came to 13 bases. The CDR3 contains 15 residues. Germline V lookup: CDR1 MDHEN, CDR2 SYDVKM.

This clonotype was picked up a small number of times. The V call is TRBV14, the J call TRBJ2-1; maybe TRBD1 (7 bases). CDR1 and CDR2 from the germline V gene are SGHDN and FVKESK. V was pared by 2 bases and J by 8 bases, with 16 bases between. The CDR3 runs 15 residues. The CDR3 region has the DNA TGTGCCAGCAGCCAACGGAGGGGGCGCAACCATGAGCAGTTCTTC. This codes for CASSQRRGRNHEQFF.

Ten or more counts support this clonotype. The chain uses TRBV4-1 and TRBJ2-4; D is unresolved. The CDR3 is made up of 18 amino acids. Germline V gene lookup returns CDR1 MGHRA and CDR2 YSYEKL. V shed 0 bases and J shed 0 bases, with 15 bases lying between them. The DNA of the CDR3 is TGCGCCAGCAGCCAAGATGAACAGCTTCCCGTAGCCAAAAACATTCAGTACTTC. Translation: CASSQDEQLPVAKNIQYF.

The V and J genes are TRBV5-6 and TRBJ2-3; D perhaps matches TRBD2 (6 bases). Germline values: CDR1 SGHDT, CDR2 YYEEEE. The CDR3 spans 18 residues. V was shortened by 0 bases and J by 4 bases, with 21 bases between the two germline ends. CDR3 nucleotides: TGTGCCAGCAGCTTGGGAGAACTCCGACTAGTTGGGTCAGATACGCAGTATTTT. This translates into CASSLGELRLVGSDTQYF.

This clonotype showed up just a few times. The chain joins TRBV28 to TRBJ1-5, with a tentative D call TRBD1 (6 bases). Trimming pared 7 bases from V and 2 bases from J, leaving 21 bases between. The CDR3 spans 17 residues. Germline V CDR1 and CDR2: MDHEN, SYDVKM. Written as DNA, the CDR3 is TGTGCCAGCATTTGGGGGAACAGGGACTCCCGCAATCAGCCCCAGCATTTT. This gives the protein CASIWGNRDSRNQPQHF.

Ten or more counts support this clonotype. The chain links TRBV6-5 to TRBJ1-1; 8 bases are shared with TRBD1. CDR3 length: 15 amino acids. With 4 bases clipped from V and 4 bases from J, the junction kept 8 bases outside the gene matches. CDR1 is MNHEY and CDR2 is SVGAGI in the germline V gene. The CDR3 region has the DNA TGTGCCAGCAGTTCGGACAGGGCGAGGGGCACTGAAGCTTTCTTT. Amino acids: CASSSDRARGTEAFF.